These 16 T cell receptor beta chains were sequenced from one sample in a study of blood T cell repertoires in COVID-19 (dated by TCRdb to 2019 to 2021). The method behind the library was the immunoSEQ multiplex PCR assay. TCRdb took over this immuneACCESS table, retaining in-frame rearrangements with V and J assigned. Such tables are incomplete; in checked studies, under half of the missing clones stem from an unresolved V gene, and the remainder is unexplained. This sample is represented by about 250,000 clones; around 88% of them were singletons. Approximately 5.9% of the sample is in the top ten clones. Sequencing used peripheral blood. The source of these receptors is an elderly man with acute or convalescent COVID-19.

The chain joins TRBV2 to TRBJ2-7, with D maybe TRBD1 (5 bases). Germline values: CDR1 SNHLY, CDR2 FYNNEI. The germline V and J ends were trimmed by 7 bases and 2 bases, with 15 bases remaining between them. This CDR3 is 14 amino acids long. Here the CDR3 reads CASKKQTAPYEQYF. The CDR3 DNA reads TGTGCCAGCAAGAAACAGACAGCTCCCTACGAGCAGTACTTC.

The V and J genes are TRBV30 and TRBJ2-7, with D possibly TRBD2 on 5 matching bases. The germline V gene encodes CDR1 GTSNPN and CDR2 SVGIG (reference sequence). The length of the CDR3 is 18 residues. The V end lost 1 base, the J end lost 2 bases, and 24 bases lay between the germline ends. In nucleotides, the CDR3 is TGTGCCTGGAGTGCCCCAGCCACATCGGCTAGCAGAACCTACGAGCAGTACTTC. Amino acids: CAWSAPATSASRTYEQYF.

The J gene is TRBJ1-3, the V gene TRBV6-5; D unclear. Germline V gene data show CDR1 as MNHEY and CDR2 as SVGAGI. With 8 bases removed from V and 2 bases from J, the gap between germline ends came to 13 bases. This CDR3 has 14 amino acids. CDR3 amino acids: CASLNSFAGNTIYF. The CDR3, as DNA: TGTGCCAGCTTAAACAGTTTCGCTGGAAACACCATATATTTT.

The V gene is TRBV5-5, the J gene TRBJ2-7; D may be TRBD1 (6 bases). CDR1 and CDR2 from the germline V gene are SGHKS and YYEKEE (reference sequence). This CDR3 has 18 residues. The V and J ends lost 0 bases and 4 bases respectively, with 23 bases between them. The CDR3 protein is CASSLAVPTGSIQYEQYF. The CDR3 coding sequence is TGTGCCAGCAGCTTGGCCGTACCTACAGGGAGTATTCAGTACGAGCAGTACTTC.

This chain connects TRBV28 to TRBJ1-2; D unclear. V lost 2 bases and J 4 bases, leaving 14 bases between the germline ends. The CDR3 has 15 amino acids. Germline V gene data show CDR1 as MDHEN and CDR2 as SYDVKM. In DNA form, the CDR3 reads TGTGCCAGCAGTTTAGGGTCAGACATCACCTATGGCTACACCTTC. Translated: CASSLGSDITYGYTF.

This chain connects TRBV5-4 to TRBJ1-2; 10 bases fit TRBD1. Germline V lookup: CDR1 SGHNT, CDR2 YYREEE (reference sequence). Unmatched junction bases numbered 4, after V lost 4 bases and J lost 4 bases. The CDR3 has 14 amino acids. The CDR3 region is CASSTGQGVYGYTF. The CDR3 bases are TGTGCCAGCAGCACCGGACAGGGGGTCTATGGCTACACCTTC.

The gene calls are TRBV3-1 (or the pseudogene TRBV3-2) and TRBJ1-4; unclear D gene. The CDR3 runs 15 residues. Germline CDR1 is LGHDT and CDR2 is YNNKEL (reference sequence). V lost 1 base to trimming and J lost 3 bases, with 9 bases between them. For the CDR3, the DNA is TGTGCCAGCAGCCAAGGTTCAGGTCCTAATGAAAAACTGTTTTTT. Translating it yields CASSQGSGPNEKLFF.

The chain has TRBV28 and TRBJ1-5; possible D gene TRBD1, 5 bases. Germline CDR1 is MDHEN and CDR2 is SYDVKM. The V and J ends lost 3 bases and 0 bases respectively, with 21 bases between them. The CDR3 consists of 19 residues. CDR3 loop: CASSFAPGGAPYSNQPQHF. Here the CDR3 DNA reads TGTGCCAGCAGTTTCGCCCCGGGGGGTGCACCGTATAGCAATCAGCCCCAGCATTTT.

This clone was observed once. This chain joins TRBV30 and TRBJ1-5; 7 bases agree with TRBD1. Per the germline V gene, CDR1 is GTSNPN and CDR2 is SVGIG (reference sequence). With 5 bases clipped from V and 3 bases from J, the junction kept 1 base outside the gene matches. This CDR3 contains 12 residues. The CDR3 sequence is CAWGTANQPQHF. In DNA form, the CDR3 reads TGTGCCTGGGGGACAGCCAATCAGCCCCAGCATTTT.

The chain uses TRBV5-1 and TRBJ2-2, with 11 bases identical to TRBD2. This CDR3 has 15 amino acids. Trimming took 7 bases from V and 3 from J; bases not matched to a gene: 5. The germline V gene encodes CDR1 SGHRS and CDR2 YFSETQ. The CDR3 sequence is CASCTSGSDTGELFF. CDR3 DNA sequence: TGCGCCAGCTGTACTAGCGGGAGCGACACCGGGGAGCTGTTTTTT.

This rearrangement joins TRBV5-8 to TRBJ1-1; the D gene is possibly TRBD1 (6 bases). Per the germline V gene, CDR1 is SGHTS and CDR2 is YDEGEE. CDR3 length equals 14 residues. Trimming pared 4 bases from V and 1 base from J, leaving 11 bases between. In DNA form, the CDR3 reads TGTGCCAGCAGCCGGAAACAGGGGAACACTGAAGCTTTCTTT. This sequence encodes CASSRKQGNTEAFF.

The chain links TRBV19 to TRBJ1-5; D is unclear. This CDR3 contains 12 residues. V lost 7 bases, J lost 3 bases, and 7 bases lay in between. CDR1 and CDR2 from the germline V gene are LNHDA and SQIVND (reference sequence). In DNA, the CDR3 is TGTGCCAGTACGGGATCCAATCAGCCCCAGCATTTT. Translated: CASTGSNQPQHF.

The chain joins TRBV5-1 to TRBJ1-1; weak D call: TRBD1 (5 bases). Germline V lookup: CDR1 SGHRS, CDR2 YFSETQ. This CDR3 spans 13 amino acids. Between the trimmed V and J ends, which lost 7 bases and 3 bases, there was a span of 13 bases. The CDR3 region is CASGWGGDTEAFF. Here the CDR3 DNA reads TGCGCCAGCGGGTGGGGGGGAGACACTGAAGCTTTCTTT.

This chain uses TRBV3-1 (or the pseudogene TRBV3-2) with TRBJ2-1; 9 bases line up with TRBD2. Trimming at V came to 1 base and at J to 12 bases, leaving 1 base not matched to a gene. The germline gives CDR1 LGHDT, CDR2 YNNKEL (reference sequence). The CDR3 is 12 amino acids. The CDR3 spells CASSQGAGGQFF. The CDR3 DNA sequence: TGTGCCAGCAGCCAAGGAGCGGGGGGGCAGTTCTTC.

The chain carries TRBV5-1 and TRBJ1-4, with D unclear. V lost 0 bases, J lost 3 bases, and 9 bases lay in between. This CDR3 has 15 residues. Germline assignment: CDR1 SGHRS and CDR2 YFSETQ. The CDR3 loop is CASSLAESPNEKLFF. Written as DNA, the CDR3 is TGCGCCAGCAGCTTGGCGGAGTCCCCTAATGAAAAACTGTTTTTT.

This clone was observed a few times. This sequence joins TRBV2 and TRBJ2-3; 16 bases match TRBD2. V shed 6 bases and J 5 bases; nucleotides not matched to a gene: 5. This CDR3 has 16 residues. From germline, CDR1 is SNHLY and CDR2 FYNNEI. Here the CDR3 reads CASRLGTSGRGDTQYF. The CDR3 region has the DNA TGTGCCAGCAGGTTGGGGACTAGCGGGAGGGGAGATACGCAGTATTTT.